A single sample is the source of the 21 T cell receptor beta chains below, sequenced in a study of identical twins. TCRdb used MiXCR to reprocess the 5' RACE reads, holding one entry per CDR3 protein. The sample shows 1.5 million to 2 million distinct CDR3 sequences, around 29% of them seen only once. Sequenced: cord blood. The source of these receptors is a newborn girl in good health.

The chain joins TRBV3-1 to TRBJ1-1, with D hard to call. Trimming cost V 0 bases and J 7 bases, with 6 bases left between them. CDR1 LGHDT and CDR2 YNNKEL come from the germline V gene (reference sequence). There are 12 residues in the CDR3. The CDR3 sequence is CASSQEVGEAFF. CDR3 bases: TGTGCCAGCAGCCAAGAAGTGGGTGAAGCTTTCTTT.

A remark on this clonotype: A read error may account for a junction end that differs from germline. The V gene is TRBV6-2 or TRBV6-3, the J gene TRBJ1-1; 8 bases match TRBD1. Germline CDR1 MNHEY, CDR2 SVGEGT. The CDR3 totals 13 residues. CDR3 in DNA: TGTGCCAGCAGTCGGACAGGGAACGCTGAAGCTTTCTTT. It translates to CASSRTGNAEAFF.

The chain combines TRBV9 with TRBJ2-5; 8 nucleotides match TRBD2. The V gene end was trimmed by 0 bases and the J gene end by 13 bases; junction bases not matched to a gene: 8. This CDR3 has 13 residues. Germline-derived CDR1 and CDR2 are SGDLS and YYNGEE. CDR3 sequence (DNA): TGTGCCAGCAGCGTAGCGGGGACTAGACTCCTGTACTTC. Its translation is CASSVAGTRLLYF.

The rearrangement uses TRBV6-6 and TRBJ1-1; 7 positions match TRBD1. After removal of 5 bases from V and 7 bases from J, the junction contained 7 bases not matched to a gene. Germline CDR1 is MNHNY and CDR2 is SVGAGI (reference sequence). The CDR3 consists of 13 residues. The CDR3 loop reads CASSRSGTVEAFF. CDR3 nucleotide sequence: TGTGCCAGCAGTAGGTCCGGGACAGTTGAAGCTTTCTTT.

The sample holds a few counts of this clonotype. The V call is TRBV28, the J call TRBJ2-7; 9 bases line up with TRBD2. The CDR3 consists of 16 residues. In germline, CDR1 is MDHEN, CDR2 SYDVKM. The junction had 8 bases not matched to a gene; V was cut back by 3 bases and J by 2 bases. CDR3 coding DNA: TGTGCCAGCAGTTTCCAGGGACTAGCTGACACCTACGAGCAGTACTTC. This codes for CASSFQGLADTYEQYF.

CDR3 DNA: TGCAGCGTTCTCGGACTTCAATGCAATGAGCAGTTCTTC. Its translation is CSVLGLQCNEQFF. The J gene is TRBJ2-1, the V gene TRBV29-1, with D perhaps matching TRBD2 (5 bases). CDR1 is SQVTM, CDR2 ANQGSEA, per germline. This CDR3 contains 13 residues. The ends were cut back, 5 bases at V and 6 bases at J, with 14 bases in the middle.

This clonotype was counted a few times. The J gene is TRBJ1-2, the V gene TRBV9; the D is unclear. The V gene's germline CDR1 is SGDLS and CDR2 YYNGEE. This CDR3 has 12 residues. Trimming took off 0 bases at V and 7 bases at J, with 7 bases between the two ends. In nucleotides, the CDR3 is TGTGCCAGCAGCGTAGAAAGGGTTGGCTACACCTTC. Residues: CASSVERVGYTF.

For this clonotype: This clone may be a read error of a much larger clone one base away. This sequence joins TRBV28 and TRBJ2-3, with D unclear. V gave up 10 bases and J gave up 5 bases, with 19 bases separating them. This CDR3 comprises 14 residues. Germline CDR1 MDHEN, CDR2 SYDVKM. The CDR3 DNA is TGTGCCACCCAAGTTCTATGGCAGTTAGATACGCAGTATTTT. This sequence encodes CATQVLWQLDTQYF.

In its sample, this clonotype was seen a few times. This chain connects TRBV3-1 to TRBJ2-1; D is unclear. The V end was cut by 5 bases, the J end by 5 bases, with 16 bases between. The germline CDR1 and CDR2 sequences are LGHDT and YNNKEL (reference sequence). The CDR3 loop spans 15 amino acids. The CDR3 protein is CASSFRTGPHNEQFF. The CDR3 DNA sequence: TGTGCCAGCAGCTTCCGAACGGGCCCCCACAATGAGCAGTTCTTC.

The rearrangement joins TRBV20-1 to TRBJ1-4; D is ambiguous. The CDR3 runs 16 residues. Trimming removed 3 bases from V and 6 bases from J, with 20 bases in between. CDR1 is DFQATT, CDR2 SNEGSKA, per germline (reference sequence). The CDR3 sequence is CSASPLDLLVDEKLFF. The CDR3 DNA sequence: TGCAGTGCTAGCCCCCTTGATTTGCTAGTGGATGAAAAACTGTTTTTT.

This clonotype was detected only a few times. The chain joins TRBV20-1 to TRBJ2-1; TRBD1 agrees at 9 bases. Trimming removed 6 bases from V and 10 bases from J; junction bases left unmatched: 13. CDR1 and CDR2 from the germline V gene are DFQATT and SNEGSKA (reference sequence). The CDR3 runs to 14 residues. CDR3 bases: TGCAGTGCCCTACAGGGGGCGAAGCTTTACGAGCAGTTCTTC. Translated, it gives CSALQGAKLYEQFF.

The chain combines TRBV27 with TRBJ2-1; TRBD2 matches 11 bases. This CDR3 has 15 residues. Per the germline V gene, CDR1 is MNHEY and CDR2 is SMNVEV (reference sequence). V shed 5 bases and J 9 bases; nucleotides not matched to a gene: 9. For the CDR3, the DNA is TGTGCCAGCAGTCCCCGACTAGCGGGATTGGGTGAGCAGTTCTTC. Its translation is CASSPRLAGLGEQFF.

This clonotype was seen many times. This chain links TRBV12-3 or TRBV12-4 with TRBJ1-2, with TRBD1 as a possible D gene (6 bases). Trimming pared 3 bases from V and 4 bases from J, leaving 12 bases between. The CDR3 loop spans 14 amino acids. CDR3: CASSFSNRAYGYTF. CDR3 bases: TGTGCCAGCAGTTTCTCTAACAGGGCCTATGGCTACACCTTC.

The table lists this clonotype with many counts. The chain carries TRBV27 and TRBJ1-2; D not certain. Germline CDR1 reads MNHEY; CDR2 reads SMNVEV (reference sequence). The CDR3 extends over 13 amino acids. The V gene lost 0 bases and the J gene lost 3 bases, with 5 bases spanning the gap. CDR3 nucleotide sequence: TGTGCCAGCAGTTTATCGGCCTACTATGGCTACACCTTC. This codes for CASSLSAYYGYTF.

The J gene is TRBJ2-5, the V gene TRBV6-5; possibly TRBD1 for D (5 bases). The CDR3 extends over 13 amino acids. The germline CDR1 and CDR2 sequences are MNHEY and SVGAGI. Trimming shortened V by 6 bases and J by 7 bases, and 15 bases separated the two germline ends. The CDR3 DNA follows: TGTGCCAGCAGCGGGTCGCTCCAGGGGACCCAGTACTTC. Translation: CASSGSLQGTQYF.

The chain combines TRBV27 with TRBJ2-1, with 7 bases that match TRBD2. The CDR3 has 16 amino acids. V gave up 3 bases and J gave up 4 bases; unmatched junction bases: 9. Germline CDR1 MNHEY, CDR2 SMNVEV (reference sequence). The chain's CDR3 is CASSFGLADPYNEQFF. Written as DNA, the CDR3 is TGTGCCAGCAGTTTCGGCCTAGCGGACCCATACAATGAGCAGTTCTTC.

J is TRBJ2-5 and V is TRBV11-2; D is possibly TRBD2 (6 bases). V was shortened by 1 base and J by 4 bases, with 16 bases between the two germline ends. CDR3 length: 16 residues. CDR1 SGHAT and CDR2 FQNNGV come from the germline V gene. For the CDR3, the DNA is TGTGCCAGCAGCTTAGTGGCAGGAGGGGAGAGAGAGACCCAGTACTTC. Residues: CASSLVAGGERETQYF.

The chain couples TRBV28 to TRBJ2-7; D is uncertain. V was trimmed by 3 bases and J by 2 bases, leaving 11 bases between them. CDR3 size: 14 residues. Germline-derived CDR1 and CDR2 are MDHEN and SYDVKM. The CDR3 spells CASSLGQDPYEQYF. The CDR3 nucleotides are TGTGCCAGCAGTTTGGGTCAGGACCCCTACGAGCAGTACTTC.

This clonotype was found a few times. The J gene is TRBJ2-1, the V gene TRBV5-4; TRBD2 aligns across 8 bases. The CDR3 is made up of 15 amino acids. Trimming at V came to 4 bases and at J to 6 bases, leaving 9 bases not matched to a gene. Per the germline V gene, CDR1 is SGHNT and CDR2 is YYREEE (reference sequence). CDR3: CASSPIAGHFNEQFF. In DNA form, the CDR3 reads TGTGCCAGCAGCCCCATAGCGGGACATTTCAATGAGCAGTTCTTC.

The rearrangement uses TRBV6-5 and TRBJ2-5; 7 bases are a match to TRBD1. The CDR3 has 16 amino acids. CDR1 and CDR2 from the germline V gene are MNHEY and SVGAGI. J lost 2 bases, V lost 0 bases, and 6 bases had no gene match. The CDR3 coding sequence is TGTGCCAGCAGTTACTCCTCCTCGACAGGGCAAGAGACCCAGTACTTC. It encodes CASSYSSSTGQETQYF.

This clonotype came up a few times. The V and J genes are TRBV6-5 and TRBJ1-1; TRBD1 agrees at 7 bases. The CDR3 has 15 amino acids. The V and J ends lost 0 bases and 5 bases, in that order; junction bases with no gene match: 6. CDR1 is MNHEY and CDR2 is SVGAGI in the germline V gene. The CDR3 reads CASSYSGQLATEAFF. Written as DNA, the CDR3 is TGTGCCAGCAGTTACTCGGGACAGTTAGCGACTGAAGCTTTCTTT.